A single sample gave rise to the 28 T cell receptor beta chains below, sequenced in a study of T cells in Graves' hyperthyroidism and ophthalmopathy. It was RNA transcripts that yielded the amplified TCR beta CDR3 regions. A first-round RT-PCR of the TCR CDR3 used the HTBI primer set. MiXCR, applied by TCRdb to the multiplex PCR reads, yields one record per CDR3 protein. The table includes 450,000 to 550,000 distinct CDR3 sequences, approximately 25% detected once. The material sequenced was blood. The receptor set was obtained from a woman between 25 and 40 years old with Graves' ophthalmopathy.

In its sample, this clonotype was seen many times. V and J are TRBV29-1 and TRBJ1-1; D remains ambiguous. Between the trimmed V and J ends, which lost 7 bases and 2 bases, there was a span of 17 bases. CDR3 length: 14 amino acids. The V gene's germline CDR1 is SQVTM and CDR2 ANQGSEA. The CDR3 DNA is TGCAGCGCCGGGGTCTTGGCAGCTAACACTGAAGCTTTCTTT. Translating it yields CSAGVLAANTEAFF.

This clonotype was observed at least ten times. The V and J genes are TRBV20-1 and TRBJ2-5, with unresolved D. The CDR3 loop spans 14 amino acids. Trimming left V 2 bases short and J 0 bases short, with 10 bases between. The germline CDR1 and CDR2 sequences are DFQATT and SNEGSKA (reference sequence). The CDR3 protein is CSARQRSYQETQYF. CDR3 nucleotide sequence: TGCAGTGCTAGACAACGGTCTTACCAAGAGACCCAGTACTTC.

This clonotype was counted many times. This chain uses TRBV6-5 with TRBJ2-5; 8 nucleotides agree with TRBD1. Germline values: CDR1 MNHEY, CDR2 SVGAGI. V lost 8 bases to trimming and J lost 6 bases; unmatched junction nucleotides: 11. The CDR3 contains 14 residues. The CDR3 here is CASAAGGGMKTQYF. In DNA, the CDR3 is TGTGCCAGCGCAGCAGGGGGCGGGATGAAGACCCAGTACTTC.

In this sample, this clonotype turned up many times. The rearrangement uses TRBV30 and TRBJ1-5; 8 bases line up with TRBD1. The V gene end was trimmed by 1 base and the J gene end by 3 bases; junction bases not matched to a gene: 5. CDR1 is GTSNPN and CDR2 is SVGIG in the germline V gene (reference sequence). This CDR3 spans 15 amino acids. The CDR3 here is CAWSDQTGANQPQHF. The CDR3 DNA follows: TGTGCCTGGAGTGACCAGACAGGGGCCAATCAGCCCCAGCATTTT.

V gene TRBV12-3 or TRBV12-4 combines with J gene TRBJ1-2; 8 nucleotides align to TRBD1. The CDR3 covers 16 residues. V dropped 6 bases and J dropped 8; count of bases not matched to a gene: 17. CDR3 in amino acids: CASSRDPRTGSMGYTF. In DNA, the CDR3 is TGTGCCAGCAGCCGGGACCCAAGGACAGGGTCGATGGGCTACACCTTC.

In its sample, this clonotype was seen a few times. The junction departs from germline at one end; a sequencing error may be responsible. V is TRBV30 and J is TRBJ2-6, with 9 positions matching TRBD1. The CDR3 loop spans 16 amino acids. The V gene's germline CDR1 is GTSNPN and CDR2 SVGIG (reference sequence). This chain's CDR3 is CALVGTGYSGANVPTF. CDR3 DNA: TGTGCCTTGGTCGGGACAGGGTACTCTGGGGCCAACGTCCCGACTTTC.

This clonotype was counted at least ten times. The chain couples TRBV6-5 to TRBJ2-7, with D unresolved. CDR1 and CDR2 from the germline V gene are MNHEY and SVGAGI. V shed 0 bases and J shed 4 bases, with 13 bases lying between them. This CDR3 is built from 15 residues. The CDR3 region has the DNA TGTGCCAGCAGTTACTCGTCCGACCACGAATACGAGCAGTACTTC. Translating gives CASSYSSDHEYEQYF.

This clonotype was counted a few times. The J gene is TRBJ1-1, the V gene TRBV6-1, with D maybe TRBD1 (5 bases). This CDR3 comprises 15 residues. CDR1 MNHNS and CDR2 SASEGT come from the germline V gene. Trimming pared 6 bases from V and 11 bases from J, leaving 25 bases between. The DNA for the CDR3 is TGTGCCAGCAGGTCTCAATCGGGGCGGGCGGGGGTCGCTTTCTTT. It codes for CASRSQSGRAGVAFF.

This chain joins TRBV5-1 and TRBJ1-1, with a weak D call TRBD1 (5 bases). Trimming took 0 bases from V and 4 from J, leaving 13 bases between them. Germline CDR1 is SGHRS and CDR2 is YFSETQ. The CDR3 spans 15 residues. The CDR3 spells CASSLVGGESTEAFF. The CDR3, as DNA: TGCGCCAGCAGCTTGGTGGGGGGAGAATCCACTGAAGCTTTCTTT. Full variable domain (missing parts from reference TRBV5-1 and TRBJ1-1): KAGVTQTPRYLIKTRGQQVTLSCSPISGHRSVSWYQQTPGQGLQFLFEYFSETQRNKGNFPGRFSGRQFSNSRSEMNVSTLELGDSALYLCASSLVGGESTEAFFGQGTRLTVV.

This clonotype was picked up many times. The rearrangement joins TRBV6-1 to TRBJ1-2; D perhaps matches TRBD1 (5 bases). The CDR3 contains 14 residues. Between the trimmed V and J ends, which lost 2 bases and 5 bases, there was a span of 12 bases. Germline loops: CDR1 MNHNS, CDR2 SASEGT. CDR3 sequence (DNA): TGTGCCAGCAGTGAATACGGGGGGAATTATGGCTACACCTTC. It translates to CASSEYGGNYGYTF.

V gene TRBV7-6 combines with J gene TRBJ1-1; 7 bases are a match to TRBD1. The junction had 5 bases not matched to a gene; V was cut back by 1 base and J by 6 bases. The germline V gene encodes CDR1 SGHVS and CDR2 FNYEAQ. The CDR3 is 14 residues long. The CDR3 loop is CASSLDQGGPEAFF. The CDR3 DNA follows: TGTGCCAGCAGCTTAGACCAGGGGGGTCCTGAAGCTTTCTTT.

The chain combines TRBV6-1 with TRBJ2-5, with a possible D match to TRBD2 (5 bases). There are 13 residues in the CDR3. Germline CDR1 and CDR2: MNHNS and SASEGT. V lost 6 bases and J 5 bases, leaving 13 bases between the germline ends. CDR3: CASRLHGEETQYF. The DNA of the CDR3 is TGTGCCAGCAGGCTGCACGGGGAGGAGACCCAGTACTTC.

The rearrangement uses TRBV6-1 and TRBJ1-5; no firm D call. The V gene's germline CDR1 is MNHNS and CDR2 SASEGT. The CDR3 extends over 13 amino acids. The V and J ends lost 1 base and 7 bases respectively, with 8 bases between them. CDR3 amino acids: CASSEGFGQPQHF. CDR3 DNA sequence: TGTGCCAGCAGTGAAGGGTTTGGACAGCCCCAGCATTTT.

The chain employs TRBV19 and TRBJ1-5; D not certain. Trimming stripped 3 bases from V and 7 bases from J, with 10 bases between. Germline values: CDR1 LNHDA, CDR2 SQIVND (reference sequence). The length of the CDR3 is 13 residues. CDR3 nucleotide sequence: TGTGCCAGTAGTATGAGCCATTTCCAGCCCCAGCATTTT. This codes for CASSMSHFQPQHF.

This clonotype came up many times. This chain connects TRBV18 to TRBJ2-5; 7 bases are a match to TRBD1. V was clipped by 3 bases and J by 0 bases; unmatched bases: 1. This CDR3 spans 14 amino acids. The germline V gene encodes CDR1 KGHSH and CDR2 LQKENI. The CDR3 DNA reads TGTGCCAGCTCACCGGACAGGTACCAAGAGACCCAGTACTTC. As protein: CASSPDRYQETQYF.

The chain combines TRBV3-1 with TRBJ2-2; 9 nucleotides align to TRBD1. Germline V CDR1 and CDR2: LGHDT, YNNKEL (reference sequence). The CDR3 is made up of 18 amino acids. The trim removed 3 bases at V and 5 bases at J, leaving 13 bases unmatched. CDR3 coding DNA: TGTGCCAGCAGCCAGGGATTCTGGACAGGGGAGATGACCGGGGAGCTGTTTTTT. It codes for CASSQGFWTGEMTGELFF.

This sequence joins TRBV6-1 and TRBJ1-1; no reliable D call. Trimming left V 7 bases short and J 1 base short, with 19 bases between. Germline values: CDR1 MNHNS, CDR2 SASEGT. CDR3 length equals 16 residues. CDR3 nucleotides: TGTGCCAGCACTCTTAATACCCCCGGGAGGAACACTGAAGCTTTCTTT. It codes for CASTLNTPGRNTEAFF.

Only a few counts were recorded for this clonotype. A junction boundary mismatches the germline segment, possibly from a read error. The chain employs TRBV5-1 and TRBJ2-5, with D perhaps matching TRBD2 (8 bases). The CDR3 is 16 amino acids. CDR1 is SGHRS, CDR2 YFSETQ, per germline. CDR3 region: CAISLTGGGWLETQYF. CDR3 in DNA: TGCGCCATCAGCCTCACGGGAGGGGGCTGGTTAGAGACCCAGTACTTC.

This clonotype was seen at least ten times. The rearrangement links TRBV6-5 to TRBJ2-7; D is perhaps TRBD2 (5 bases). This CDR3 comprises 15 residues. Germline values: CDR1 MNHEY, CDR2 SVGAGI. V was clipped by 4 bases and J by 2 bases, with 15 bases between them. The CDR3 nucleotides are TGTGCCAGCAGTTTTTACCCCGAGGGAGCCTACGAGCAGTACTTC. Translating it yields CASSFYPEGAYEQYF.

This clonotype was counted a few times. J is TRBJ1-6 and V is TRBV30, with D perhaps matching TRBD1 (5 bases). From germline, CDR1 is GTSNPN and CDR2 SVGIG (reference sequence). This CDR3 has 14 residues. V was cut by 1 base and J by 7 bases, with 11 bases left in between. The CDR3 nucleotides read TGTGCCTGGAGTGGGGGGGGAGGAAATTCACCCCTCCACTTT. Protein: CAWSGGGGNSPLHF.

This clonotype came up many times. The chain recombines TRBV4-2 with TRBJ2-7; D unclear. The CDR3 runs to 14 residues. V dropped 0 bases and J dropped 6 bases, with 12 bases sitting between them. Looked up from germline, CDR1 is LGHNA and CDR2 is YNFKEQ. The CDR3 reads CASSQEHNFREQYF. In DNA, the CDR3 is TGTGCCAGCAGCCAAGAACACAACTTTCGCGAGCAGTACTTC.

This clonotype was seen repeatedly, ten times or more. The chain combines TRBV6-5 with TRBJ1-5; 7 nucleotides line up with TRBD1. The CDR3 is 18 amino acids. Germline CDR1 and CDR2: MNHEY and SVGAGI. V dropped 10 bases and J dropped 0; count of bases not matched to a gene: 18. The CDR3 coding sequence is TGTGCCACCGAAAAGTGGGAAACAGGGGAGTATAGCAATCAGCCCCAGCATTTT. Protein: CATEKWETGEYSNQPQHF.

V usage is TRBV27 and J usage is TRBJ1-1; D call uncertain. The germline V gene encodes CDR1 MNHEY and CDR2 SMNVEV (reference sequence). The CDR3 has 14 residues. V dropped 5 bases and J dropped 4 bases, with 14 bases sitting between them. The CDR3 DNA reads as TGTGCCAGCAGTCCACCTCCTGGGAGCACTGAAGCTTTCTTT. Translating it yields CASSPPPGSTEAFF.

This clonotype was counted many times. CDR3 sequence: CASSRRLGNQETQYF. CDR3 nucleotides: TGTGCCAGCAGTCGACGACTCGGGAACCAAGAGACCCAGTACTTC. The chain has TRBV6-1 and TRBJ2-5; possibly TRBD2 for D (5 bases). The CDR3 has 15 amino acids. Germline-derived CDR1 and CDR2 are MNHNS and SASEGT. The ends were cut back, 5 bases at V and 0 bases at J, with 13 bases in the middle.

The chain links TRBV6-2 or TRBV6-3 to TRBJ2-1; 8 bases are shared with TRBD2. CDR3 length equals 14 residues. The germline V gene encodes CDR1 MNHEY and CDR2 SVGEGT. V was clipped by 8 bases and J by 0 bases; unmatched bases: 3. CDR3 bases: TGTGCCAGCCGCGGGGGGAGCTCCTACAATGAGCAGTTCTTC. This translates into CASRGGSSYNEQFF.

This chain uses TRBV7-2 with TRBJ1-2; D is uncertain. The CDR3 contains 14 residues. Germline lookup yields CDR1 SGHTA and CDR2 FQGNSA. Trimming left V 7 bases short and J 0 bases short, with 12 bases between. This chain's CDR3 is CASTLSQANYGYTF. The CDR3 region has the DNA TGTGCCAGCACTTTATCTCAGGCTAACTATGGCTACACCTTC.

CDR3 loop: CASRPGQVNQPQHF. In DNA, the CDR3 is TGTGCCAGCAGGCCGGGACAGGTTAATCAGCCCCAGCATTTT. The V gene is TRBV12-3 or TRBV12-4, the J gene TRBJ1-5; 8 bases map to TRBD1. The V and J ends lost 6 bases and 4 bases, in that order; junction bases with no gene match: 5. This CDR3 is 14 amino acids long.

This clonotype was counted ten times or more. The DNA for the CDR3 is TGTGCCAGCAGTTTTAACAGGGGGGGACACGAGCAGTACTTC. Protein: CASSFNRGGHEQYF. The chain carries TRBV27 and TRBJ2-7; D perhaps matches TRBD1 (8 bases). Deletions cut 3 bases from V and 5 bases from J, with 14 bases between. Germline V lookup: CDR1 MNHEY, CDR2 SMNVEV (reference sequence). CDR3 size: 14 residues.